Here is one TCR beta chain with its context. Its antigen has not been determined. Nothing much larger sits one base from this clone, and base qualities are not available. According to the germline V gene, CDR1 reads MNHEY and CDR2 reads SVGEGT. Germline trimming: 0 bases from V, 5 bases from J; junction bases outside gene matches: 13. The CDR3 holds 18 amino acids from the cysteine to the phenylalanine. Left in the record is the CDR3 DNA by itself, 54 bases read in frame from the first base. These data come from a study of vaccination and CD4 T cells after COVID-19 (dated by TCRdb to between 2021 and 2024). Turning to the overall study: In the convalescent cohort there were six males and four females, among whom were two Hispanic individuals, seven Caucasians, two Asians and one multiracial person. Two doses of either the Pfizer-BioNTech BNT162b2 vaccine (n=8) or the Moderna mRNA-1273 vaccine (n=2) were administered to participants. Post-COVID blood samples from convalescent patients were collected a median of around 100 days after diagnosis, with a range of roughly 35 to 170 days. Post-vaccine blood samples were taken a median of approximately 70 days after the second vaccine dose, with a range of roughly 14 to 250 days. Culture stimuli were overlapping spike peptide pools from SARS-CoV-2 and from the common cold coronaviruses HCoV-NL63, HCoV-OC43 and HCoV-229E. As controls, cultures received a CEFX viral epitope pool (the positive control), an HIV-1 Nef peptide pool (the negative control), or no peptide at all. In ten to eleven COVID-19 convalescent patients and 4 infection-naive healthy vaccine recipients, the spike-specific CD4+ TCR repertoire before mRNA vaccination was compared with the repertoire after mRNA vaccination. An earlier paper using these donors assessed, at the TCR clonotype level, memory CD4+ T cell crossreactivity between SARS-CoV-2 and common cold coronavirus spike proteins.

Per the publication, the treatment or condition label means: roughly 10-day PBMC culture with coronavirus spike peptide pools or control peptides (ViraFEST assay). CD4+ T cells from unexposed donors were collected before the COVID-19 pandemic (2011-2018). To expand antigen-specific T cells with peptide pools and then pick out the expanded clonotypes through TCR sequencing, the study relied on the ViraFEST assay. PBMCs were cultured at fewer than 2.5 million per well in IMDM supplemented with about 5.5% human AB serum and 8.5 to 10 IU/ml IL-2, with approximately 9.5 ug/ml peptide pools added. On days 3 and 7, half of the culture medium was replaced with fresh IL-2-containing medium. CD4+ T cells were isolated after around ten days of culture through negative selection using the EasySep CD4+ T cell isolation kit. As cell number allowed, CD4+ T cells from unexposed donors were tested for reactivity to SARS-CoV-2 S and N and to four common cold coronavirus spike pools. Ficoll-Paque Plus gradient centrifugation was used to isolate PBMCs from whole blood, and the isolated PBMCs were then either used fresh or cryopreserved at -140C. Culture conditions were generally each tested in triplicate wells. The leukapheresis product used for the unexposed donors was purchased from a commercial source.

Broad study findings and their caveats: An increase in the median number of SARS-CoV-2-reactive clonotypes from 21 after infection to 38 after vaccination was observed, but the change was not found to be significant. Only a relatively small number of convalescent patients were included in the study, and early timepoints following natural infection were not analyzed. In convalescent patients, nearly all vaccine-specific clones (304 of 307) were found to be mono-reactive for SARS-CoV-2 spike rather than cross-reactive with common cold coronaviruses. Among the post-vaccine SARS-CoV-2-reactive clones in convalescent patients, a median 86.3% showed up only after vaccination, which suggests vaccine-specific priming.

Preparation of the library involved PCR. TCR sequencing of DNA from cultured CD4+ T cells used the Oncomine TCR Beta short-read assay at the Johns Hopkins FTIC core. The QIAamp micro DNA kit was used to extract genomic DNA from the cultured CD4+ T cells. Oncomine TCR Beta libraries from cultured CD4+ T cells were pooled with unique dual indexes and sequenced on an Illumina iSeq 100. As for how the authors treated the data: Non-productive sequences were removed, and CDR3s that did not start with C, did not end with F or W, or were shorter than 7 amino acids were discarded. The MANAFEST web application identified antigen-specific clonotypes by comparing peptide-stimulated wells against reference wells and other culture wells. Positive clones required FDR below 0.05, an odds ratio above 5, and productive frequency above 0.1% in at least two of three replicate wells. A clonotype counted as cross-reactive if it showed significant expansion both in the SARS-CoV-2 spike wells and in at least one common cold coronavirus spike condition. Similarity between CDR3 sequences was evaluated in R version 3.6.1 using Levenshtein distances (stringdist) and unrooted phylogenetic trees (ape). TCRdb reran the public reads through fastp at Q25 and MiXCR, keeping productive beta chains. Rows are combined by CDR3 protein, so each entry shows the most common genes and DNA. The V and J calls follow TCRdb's processing rather than the paper's. The sample table records thousands of distinct CDR3 sequences; 40% to 50% of these occur just once. The ten top clones hold roughly a sixth of the sample.

The sequenced sample consisted of CD4+ T cells from blood, cultured in vitro. Rearrangement joined TRBV6-2 or TRBV6-3 to TRBJ1-1, with 9 junctional bases fitting TRBD1. This clonotype was obtained from a human donor in good health. The CDR3 protein: CASSYSRDRVTRWTEAFF. The nucleotide sequence is TGTGCCAGCAGTTACTCCCGGGACAGGGTTACCCGGTGGACTGAAGCTTTCTTT.